This T cell receptor (beta chain) comes out of a study of T cells expressing NK-cell markers. Study context: Among the eight sequenced donors, seven tested HCMV-seropositive and one tested seronegative.

Germline CDR1 is SQVTM and CDR2 is ANQGSEA. The CDR3 is 13 amino acids. Note on this clonotype: Antigen: not known.

UMIs were included in TCR beta cDNA generated by 5'RACE template switching. Reprocessing the 5' RACE reads, TCRdb reports a single entry for every CDR3 protein and omits DNA. This table holds about 120,000 distinct CDR3 sequences. General study points: Nothing established the HCMV specificity of expanded NKG2C+ T cell clones. About 1.0-7.0% of CD8+ T cells in over five donors belonged to dominant NKG2C+ clonotypes.

Material: blood T cells: a sorted CD56 or NKG2C T cell subset, CD4+ or CD8+ T cells, or bulk PBMC T cells (not recorded which). This sequence joins TRBV29-1 and TRBJ2-5. The receptor comes from a woman between 18 and 70 years old in good health. CDR3: CSVRPWTGETQYF.